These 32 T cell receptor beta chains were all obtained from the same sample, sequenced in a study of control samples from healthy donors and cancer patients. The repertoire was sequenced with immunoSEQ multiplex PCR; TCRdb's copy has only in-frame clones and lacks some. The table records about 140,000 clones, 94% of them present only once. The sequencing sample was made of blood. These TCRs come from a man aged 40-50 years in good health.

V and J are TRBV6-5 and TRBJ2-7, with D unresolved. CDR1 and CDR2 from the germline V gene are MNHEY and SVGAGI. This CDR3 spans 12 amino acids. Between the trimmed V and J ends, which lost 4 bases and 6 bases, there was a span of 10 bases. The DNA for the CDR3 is TGTGCCAGCAGTTCCGTCACTCGCGAGCAGTACTTC. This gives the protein CASSSVTREQYF.

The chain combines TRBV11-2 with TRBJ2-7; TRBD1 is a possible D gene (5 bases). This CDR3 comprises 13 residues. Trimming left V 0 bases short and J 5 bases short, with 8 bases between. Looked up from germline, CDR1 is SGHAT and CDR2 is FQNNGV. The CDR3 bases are TGTGCCAGCAGCTTAGAATCCAGGGACGAGCAGTACTTC. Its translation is CASSLESRDEQYF.

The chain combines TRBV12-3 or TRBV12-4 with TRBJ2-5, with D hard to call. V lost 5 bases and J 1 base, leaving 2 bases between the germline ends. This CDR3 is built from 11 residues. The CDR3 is CASSVQETQYF. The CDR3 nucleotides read TGTGCCAGCAGTGTCCAAGAGACCCAGTACTTC.

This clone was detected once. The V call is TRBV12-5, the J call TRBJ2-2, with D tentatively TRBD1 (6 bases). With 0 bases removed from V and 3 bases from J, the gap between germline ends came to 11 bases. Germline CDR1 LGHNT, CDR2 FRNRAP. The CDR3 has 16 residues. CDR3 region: CASGLVVGGDTGELFF. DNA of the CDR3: TGTGCTAGTGGTTTGGTAGTAGGGGGAGACACCGGGGAGCTGTTTTTT.

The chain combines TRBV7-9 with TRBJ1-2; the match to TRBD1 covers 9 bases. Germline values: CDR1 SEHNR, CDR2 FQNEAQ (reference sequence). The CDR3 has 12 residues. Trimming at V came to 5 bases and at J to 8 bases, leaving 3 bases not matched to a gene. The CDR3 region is CASSPQGAGYTF. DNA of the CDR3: TGTGCCAGCAGCCCACAGGGGGCGGGCTACACCTTC.

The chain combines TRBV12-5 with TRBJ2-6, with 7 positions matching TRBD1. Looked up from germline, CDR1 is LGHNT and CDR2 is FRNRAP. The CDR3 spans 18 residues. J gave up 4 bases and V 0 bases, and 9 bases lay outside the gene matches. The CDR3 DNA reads TGTGCTAGTGGTTTGGTGTCGGGACAGACCTCCGGGGCCAACGTCCTGACTTTC. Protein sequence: CASGLVSGQTSGANVLTF.

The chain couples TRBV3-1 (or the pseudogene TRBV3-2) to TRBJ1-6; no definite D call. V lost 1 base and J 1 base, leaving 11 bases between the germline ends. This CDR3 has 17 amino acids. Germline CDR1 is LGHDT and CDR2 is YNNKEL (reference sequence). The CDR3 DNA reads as TGTGCCAGCAGCCAAGTCGGAGGACGGTCCTATAATTCACCCCTCCACTTT. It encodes CASSQVGGRSYNSPLHF.

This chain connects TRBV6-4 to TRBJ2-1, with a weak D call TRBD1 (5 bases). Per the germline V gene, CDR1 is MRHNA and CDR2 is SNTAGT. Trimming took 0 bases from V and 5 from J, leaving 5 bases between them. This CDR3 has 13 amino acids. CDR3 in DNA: TGTGCCAGCAGTGACTCGGACAACAATGAGCAGTTCTTC. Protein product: CASSDSDNNEQFF.

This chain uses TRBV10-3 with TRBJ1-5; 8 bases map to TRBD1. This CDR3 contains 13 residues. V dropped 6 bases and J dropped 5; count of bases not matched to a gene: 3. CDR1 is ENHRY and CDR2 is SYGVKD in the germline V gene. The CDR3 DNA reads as TGTGCCATCAGACCGGGACAGGATCAGCCCCAGCATTTT. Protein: CAIRPGQDQPQHF.

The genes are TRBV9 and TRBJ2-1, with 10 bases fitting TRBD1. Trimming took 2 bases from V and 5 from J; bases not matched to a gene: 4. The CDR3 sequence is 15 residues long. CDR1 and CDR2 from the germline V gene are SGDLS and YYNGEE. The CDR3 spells CASSVKDRGDNEQFF. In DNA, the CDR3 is TGTGCCAGCAGCGTCAAGGACAGGGGGGACAATGAGCAGTTCTTC. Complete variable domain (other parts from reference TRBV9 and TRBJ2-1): DSGVTQTPKHLITATGQRVTLRCSPRSGDLSVYWYQQSLDQGLQFLIQYYNGEERAKGNILERFSAQQFPDLHSELNLSSLELGDSALYFCASSVKDRGDNEQFFGPGTRLTVL.

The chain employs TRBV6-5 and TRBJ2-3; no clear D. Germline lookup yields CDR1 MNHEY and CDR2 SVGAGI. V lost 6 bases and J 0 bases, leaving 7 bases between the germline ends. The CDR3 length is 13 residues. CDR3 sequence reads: CASSLSSTDTQYF. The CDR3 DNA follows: TGTGCCAGCAGCCTAAGTAGCACAGATACGCAGTATTTT.

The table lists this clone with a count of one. CDR3 amino acids: CASSSPSWEQFF. In DNA, the CDR3 is TGTGCCAGTAGTTCGCCTTCCTGGGAGCAGTTCTTC. This chain connects TRBV19 to TRBJ2-1; D is ambiguous. The V gene lost 5 bases and the J gene lost 10 bases, with 12 bases spanning the gap. Germline loops: CDR1 LNHDA, CDR2 SQIVND (reference sequence). The CDR3 covers 12 residues.

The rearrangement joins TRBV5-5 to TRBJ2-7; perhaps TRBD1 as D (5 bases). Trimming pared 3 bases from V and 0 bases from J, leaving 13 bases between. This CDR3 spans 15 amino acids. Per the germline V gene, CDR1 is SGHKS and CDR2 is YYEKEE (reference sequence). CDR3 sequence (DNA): TGTGCCAGCAGCTACTACGACAGTAGCTCCTACGAGCAGTACTTC. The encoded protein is CASSYYDSSSYEQYF.

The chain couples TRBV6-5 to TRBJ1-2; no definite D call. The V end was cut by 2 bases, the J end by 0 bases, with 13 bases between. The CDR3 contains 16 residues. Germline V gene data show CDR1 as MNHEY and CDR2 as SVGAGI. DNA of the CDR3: TGTGCCAGCAGTTACGATCGGAGGGTAGCTAACTATGGCTACACCTTC. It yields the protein CASSYDRRVANYGYTF.

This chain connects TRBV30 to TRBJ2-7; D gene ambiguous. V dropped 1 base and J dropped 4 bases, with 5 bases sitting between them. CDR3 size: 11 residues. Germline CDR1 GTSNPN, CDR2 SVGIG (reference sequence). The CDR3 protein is CAWSASYEQYF. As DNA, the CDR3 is TGTGCCTGGAGTGCGAGTTACGAGCAGTACTTC.

The CDR3 DNA follows: TGTGCCAGCAGCCAGAGTCCGGGACCAGAAGCTTTCTTT. Translated, it gives CASSQSPGPEAFF. The V and J genes are TRBV3-1 (or the pseudogene TRBV3-2) and TRBJ1-1; tentatively, D is TRBD1 (5 bases). The V gene lost 3 bases and the J gene lost 8 bases, with 13 bases spanning the gap. The length of the CDR3 is 13 residues. From germline, CDR1 is LGHDT and CDR2 YNNKEL (reference sequence).

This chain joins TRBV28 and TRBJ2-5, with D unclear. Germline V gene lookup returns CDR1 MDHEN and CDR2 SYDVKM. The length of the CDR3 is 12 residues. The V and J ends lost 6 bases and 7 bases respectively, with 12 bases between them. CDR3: CASRTNVGTQYF. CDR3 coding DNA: TGTGCCAGCAGAACTAACGTGGGGACCCAGTACTTC.

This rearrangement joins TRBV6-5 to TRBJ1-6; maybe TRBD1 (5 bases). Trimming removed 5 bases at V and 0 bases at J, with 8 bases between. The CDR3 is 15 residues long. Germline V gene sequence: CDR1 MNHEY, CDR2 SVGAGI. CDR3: CASSQGDSYNSPLHF. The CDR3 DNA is TGTGCCAGCAGTCAGGGAGACTCCTATAATTCACCCCTCCACTTT.

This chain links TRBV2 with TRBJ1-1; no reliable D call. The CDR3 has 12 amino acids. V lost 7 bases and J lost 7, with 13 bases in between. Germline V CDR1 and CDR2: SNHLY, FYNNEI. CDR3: CASNLDGVEAFF. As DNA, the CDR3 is TGTGCCAGCAACCTGGACGGGGTTGAAGCTTTCTTT.

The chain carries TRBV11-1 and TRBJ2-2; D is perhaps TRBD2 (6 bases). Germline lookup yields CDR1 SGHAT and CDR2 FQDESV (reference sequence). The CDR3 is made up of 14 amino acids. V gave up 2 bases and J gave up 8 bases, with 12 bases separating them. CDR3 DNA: TGTGCCAGCAGCTTACGGAGGGGAATGGGGGAGCTGTTTTTT. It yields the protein CASSLRRGMGELFF. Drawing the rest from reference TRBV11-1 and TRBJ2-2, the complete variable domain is EAEVAQSPRYKITEKSQAVAFWCDPISGHATLYWYRQILGQGPELLVQFQDESVVDDSQLPKDRFSAERLKGVDSTLKIQPAELGDSAMYLCASSLRRGMGELFFGEGSRLTVL.

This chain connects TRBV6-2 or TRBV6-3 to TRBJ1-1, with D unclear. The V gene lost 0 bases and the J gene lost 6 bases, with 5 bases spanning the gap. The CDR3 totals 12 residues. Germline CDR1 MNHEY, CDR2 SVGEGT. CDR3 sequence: CASSYSYAEAFF. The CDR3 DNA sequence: TGTGCCAGCAGTTACTCTTACGCTGAAGCTTTCTTT.

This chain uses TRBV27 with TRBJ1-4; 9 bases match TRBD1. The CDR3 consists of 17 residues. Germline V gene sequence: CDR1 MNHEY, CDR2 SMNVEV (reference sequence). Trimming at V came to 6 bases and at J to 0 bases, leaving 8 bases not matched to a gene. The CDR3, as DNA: TGTGCCAGCAGGCGAGGGACAGGGCTTGCAACTAATGAAAAACTGTTTTTT. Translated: CASRRGTGLATNEKLFF.

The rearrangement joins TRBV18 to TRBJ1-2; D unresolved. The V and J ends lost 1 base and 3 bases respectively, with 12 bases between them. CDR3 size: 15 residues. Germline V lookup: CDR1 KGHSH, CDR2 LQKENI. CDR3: CASSPRPGGDYGYTF. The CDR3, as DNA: TGTGCCAGCTCACCACGACCGGGCGGCGACTATGGCTACACCTTC. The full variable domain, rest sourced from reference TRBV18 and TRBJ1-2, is NAGVMQNPRHLVRRRGQEARLRCSPMKGHSHVYWYRQLPEEGLKFMVYLQKENIIDESGMPKERFSAEFPKEGPSILRIQQVVRGDSAAYFCASSPRPGGDYGYTFGSGTRLTVV.

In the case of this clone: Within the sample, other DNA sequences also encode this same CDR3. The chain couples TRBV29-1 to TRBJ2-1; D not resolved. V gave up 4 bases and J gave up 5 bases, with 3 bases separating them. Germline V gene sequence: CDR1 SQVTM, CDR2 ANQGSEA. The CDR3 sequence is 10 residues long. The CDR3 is CSVGHNEQFF. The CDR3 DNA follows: TGCAGCGTTGGGCACAATGAGCAGTTCTTC.

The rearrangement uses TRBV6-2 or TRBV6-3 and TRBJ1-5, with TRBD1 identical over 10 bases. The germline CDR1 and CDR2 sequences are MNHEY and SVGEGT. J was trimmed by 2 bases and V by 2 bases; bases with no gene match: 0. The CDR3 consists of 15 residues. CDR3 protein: CASSYGTGGNQPQHF. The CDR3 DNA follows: TGTGCCAGCAGTTACGGGACAGGGGGCAATCAGCCCCAGCATTTT.

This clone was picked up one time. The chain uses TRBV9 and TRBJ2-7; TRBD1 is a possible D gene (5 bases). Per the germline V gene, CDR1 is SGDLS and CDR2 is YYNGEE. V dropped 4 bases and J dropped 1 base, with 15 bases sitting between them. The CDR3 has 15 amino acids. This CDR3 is CASSPEPQVSYEQYF. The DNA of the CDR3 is TGTGCCAGCAGCCCCGAACCACAGGTTTCCTACGAGCAGTACTTC.

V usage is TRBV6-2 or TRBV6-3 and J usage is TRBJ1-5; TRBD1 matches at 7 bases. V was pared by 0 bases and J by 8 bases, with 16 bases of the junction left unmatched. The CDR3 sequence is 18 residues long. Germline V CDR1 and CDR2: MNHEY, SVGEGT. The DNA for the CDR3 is TGTGCCAGCAGTTACTCGGCCGGAAGGGGACAGCGGGTGGAGCCCCAGCATTTT. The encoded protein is CASSYSAGRGQRVEPQHF.

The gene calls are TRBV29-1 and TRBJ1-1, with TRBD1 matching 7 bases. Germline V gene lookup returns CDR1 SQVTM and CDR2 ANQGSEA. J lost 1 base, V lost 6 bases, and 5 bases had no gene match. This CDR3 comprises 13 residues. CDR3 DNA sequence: TGCAGCGTCAAGACAGGGCAGAACACTGAAGCTTTCTTT. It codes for CSVKTGQNTEAFF.

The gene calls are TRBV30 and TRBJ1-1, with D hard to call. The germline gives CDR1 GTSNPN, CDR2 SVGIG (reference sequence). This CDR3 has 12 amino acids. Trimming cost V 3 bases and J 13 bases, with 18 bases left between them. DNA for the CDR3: TGTGCCTGGAGCGAGGCCGGGCCCCCAGGTTTCTTT. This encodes CAWSEAGPPGFF.

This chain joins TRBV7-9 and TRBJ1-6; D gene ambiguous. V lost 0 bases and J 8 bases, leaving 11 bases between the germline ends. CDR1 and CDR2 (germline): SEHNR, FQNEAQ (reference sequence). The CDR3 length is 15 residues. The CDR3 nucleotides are TGTGCCAGCAGCTTAGCGCGGACGGGGTATTCACCCCTCCACTTT. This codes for CASSLARTGYSPLHF.

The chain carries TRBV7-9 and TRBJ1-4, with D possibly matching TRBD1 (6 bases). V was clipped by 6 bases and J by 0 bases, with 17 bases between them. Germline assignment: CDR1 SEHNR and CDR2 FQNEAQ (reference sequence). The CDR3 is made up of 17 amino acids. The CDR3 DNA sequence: TGTGCCAGCAGAGGGGGGGCAGTCTATGCAACTAATGAAAAACTGTTTTTT. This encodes CASRGGAVYATNEKLFF.

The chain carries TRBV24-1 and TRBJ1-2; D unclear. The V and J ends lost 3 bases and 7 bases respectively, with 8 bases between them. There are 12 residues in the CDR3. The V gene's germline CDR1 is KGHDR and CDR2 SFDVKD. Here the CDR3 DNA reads TGTGCCACCAGTGATATCGTCGGTGGCTACACCTTC. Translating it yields CATSDIVGGYTF.